The clone carrying this T cell receptor beta chain was seen a handful of times. Germline V gene lookup returns CDR1 PRHDT and CDR2 FYEKMQ (reference sequence). V gave up 9 bases and J gave up 8 bases, with 18 bases separating them. CDR3 length equals 13 residues. This sample stems from a study of early T cells in non-severe SARS-CoV-2 infection. Study-wide context: Alpha and beta chains were unpaired, from unsorted whole-blood bulk RNA.

Unique molecular identifier tags were affixed to discrete cDNA molecules. TCRdb ran MiXCR on the 5' RACE reads and lists one entry per CDR3 protein. The data show more than 75,000 distinct CDR3 sequences, roughly 15% seen once. The sequencing input was whole blood. The receptor's source is an adult who was a healthcare worker with PCR-confirmed SARS-CoV-2 infection or an uninfected control (not recorded which). J is TRBJ2-3 and V is TRBV13; no definite D call. CDR3: CASSGDFSGTQYF. The CDR3 DNA is TGTGCCAGTTCAGGTGACTTTTCGGGTACGCAGTATTTT.